These T cell receptor beta chains were read from a single sample in a study of human T cells and chemical hapten exposure. TCRdb re-called the 5' RACE reads with MiXCR, one entry per CDR3 protein. The sample contains about 81,000 distinct CDR3 sequences, 6.5% to 8.5% of which appear only once. The origin of the receptors is a male donor in good health. The CDR3 runs from the conserved cysteine through the conserved F or W. Fields, in order: CDR3 DNA, CDR3 protein, clone size, J gene, D gene, CDR3 length, V gene. A D gene is named only where the DNA matches it firmly. The size entry is marked missing in some rows and otherwise reads once, few, many or a size class.

TGTGCCATCAGTGAGTGGGGGCTTGGGGCCAACGTCCTGACTTTC CAISEWGLGANVLTF many TRBJ2-6 . 15 TRBV10-3
TGTGCCACCAGCAGAGGACGCACTAGCGGGGGGTACAATGAGCAGTTCTTC CATSRGRTSGGYNEQFF . TRBJ2-1 TRBD2 17 TRBV15
TGTGCCAGCAGTCTTGGGGGGAGGGTCCACGAGCAGTACTTC CASSLGGRVHEQYF few TRBJ2-7 TRBD2 14 TRBV27
TGTGCCAGCAGCCAAGAATCGAGGCAGAACTATGGCTACACCTTC CASSQESRQNYGYTF few TRBJ1-2 . 15 TRBV14
TGTGCCAGCAGCCCAGAGGGGAGCTACAATGAGCAGTTCTTC CASSPEGSYNEQFF . TRBJ2-1 . 14 TRBV7-3
TGTGCCAGCAGAGCCGGGACTAGCGTTTACAATGAGCAGTTCTTC CASRAGTSVYNEQFF few TRBJ2-1 TRBD2 15 TRBV6-5
TGTGCCAGCAGTGAGGCTAGCTACAATGAGCAGTTCTTC CASSEASYNEQFF few TRBJ2-1 . 13 TRBV2
TGTGCCAGCAGTAAACAGGGTTGGACTGAAGCTTTCTTT CASSKQGWTEAFF many TRBJ1-1 . 13 TRBV12-3/TRBV12-4
TGTGCCAGCAGCTTGGCAGATTCTAGCAATCAGCCCCAGCATTTT CASSLADSSNQPQHF many TRBJ1-5 . 15 TRBV5-5
TGTGCCTGGAGTACTAGCGGGGGGGCGGATACGCAGTATTTT CAWSTSGGADTQYF . TRBJ2-3 TRBD2 14 TRBV30
TGTGCCAGCAGTTTCGGGGAAACCTACGAGCAGTACTTC CASSFGETYEQYF few TRBJ2-7 . 13 TRBV12-3/TRBV12-4
TGCGCCAGCAGCGCCAGGACAGGGAATCGTGTTATTGAAGCTTTCTTT CASSARTGNRVIEAFF few TRBJ1-1 TRBD1 16 TRBV5-1
TGTGCCAGCAGGGACAGGGGGGGGGCCTATCAGCCCCAGCATTTT CASRDRGGAYQPQHF . TRBJ1-5 TRBD1 15 TRBV7-2
TGTGCCAGCAGCTTTGGCGGGAGGACGTACGAGCAGTACTTC CASSFGGRTYEQYF few TRBJ2-7 TRBD2 14 TRBV11-2